The 17 T cell receptor beta chains presented below share a single source sample, sequenced in a study of human T cells and chemical hapten exposure. In TCRdb, the RACE reads were re-called with MiXCR into one record per CDR3 protein. The sample has approximately 120,000 distinct CDR3 sequences, approximately 8.8% seen once. The time point: patch test 2, 6 weeks after DPC sensitization. Indicated treatment: therapeutic diphenylcyclopropenone sensitization with weekly scalp DPC. Sample: whole blood, taken in connection with sensitization to the hapten diphenylcyclopropenone (DPC). The receptors here all came from a woman aged 40 to 50 with alopecia areata. Some clones in this sample may be carry-over from other donors' samples.

The DNA for the CDR3 is TGTGCCACCAGCTCCGTCTATAATTCACCCCTCCACTTT. It specifies CATSSVYNSPLHF. The gene calls are TRBV15 and TRBJ1-6, with D unclear. With 5 bases removed from V and 3 bases from J, the gap between germline ends came to 5 bases. This CDR3 comprises 13 residues. The V gene's germline CDR1 is LNHNV and CDR2 YYDKDF (reference sequence).

Here the CDR3 reads CASRTGTEAFF. The CDR3 coding sequence is TGTGCCAGCAGGACAGGAACTGAAGCTTTCTTT. V usage is TRBV6-5 and J usage is TRBJ1-1, with D perhaps matching TRBD1 (6 bases). This CDR3 is built from 11 residues. V was clipped by 6 bases and J by 5 bases, with 7 bases between them. Germline V gene sequence: CDR1 MNHEY, CDR2 SVGAGI.

This clonotype was seen many times. This chain links TRBV11-2 with TRBJ1-4, with D hard to call. V shed 2 bases and J shed 5 bases, with 12 bases lying between them. This CDR3 has 15 residues. Per the germline V gene, CDR1 is SGHAT and CDR2 is FQNNGV. The chain's CDR3 is CASSLSGGLNEKLFF. The CDR3, as DNA: TGTGCCAGCAGCTTATCGGGCGGATTAAATGAAAAACTGTTTTTT.

This clonotype was detected only a few times. The chain carries TRBV24-1 and TRBJ1-1; possible D gene TRBD1, 5 bases. Germline V gives CDR1 KGHDR, CDR2 SFDVKD. This CDR3 is built from 13 residues. V was trimmed by 2 bases and J by 3 bases, leaving 6 bases between them. CDR3: CATSDSRDTEAFF. CDR3 nucleotides: TGTGCCACCAGTGATTCCAGGGACACTGAAGCTTTCTTT.

A few counts support this clonotype. J is TRBJ1-1 and V is TRBV12-3 or TRBV12-4; D gene ambiguous. The ends were cut back, 2 bases at V and 10 bases at J, with 11 bases in the middle. CDR3 size: 12 residues. CDR3 in amino acids: CASSLQVEGAFF. The CDR3 DNA reads TGTGCCAGCAGTTTACAGGTGGAAGGAGCTTTCTTT.

This clonotype was detected ten times or more. J is TRBJ1-5 and V is TRBV28; tentative D call: TRBD1 (5 bases). Germline-derived CDR1 and CDR2 are MDHEN and SYDVKM. V was trimmed by 5 bases and J by 8 bases, leaving 10 bases between them. The CDR3 extends over 12 amino acids. The CDR3 coding sequence is TGTGCCAGCAGTCCAGGGTACGAGCCCCAGCATTTT. Its protein is CASSPGYEPQHF.

At least ten counts were recorded for this clonotype. The chain employs TRBV12-3 or TRBV12-4 and TRBJ1-5; 9 nucleotides match TRBD1. The CDR3 is 15 residues long. J was trimmed by 4 bases and V by 7 bases; bases with no gene match: 8. The CDR3 coding sequence is TGTGCCAGCACCATCGGACAGGGGTTAAATCAGCCCCAGCATTTT. Translating it yields CASTIGQGLNQPQHF.

About this clonotype itself: A much larger clone is a single base away; this may be a read error. V usage is TRBV18 and J usage is TRBJ2-3; D gene ambiguous. Germline values: CDR1 KGHSH, CDR2 LQKENI. The CDR3 runs 13 residues. V lost 4 bases and J 3 bases, leaving 8 bases between the germline ends. The CDR3 loop reads CASSQGRTDTQYF. Here the CDR3 DNA reads TGTGCCAGCTCACAGGGTCGGACAGATACGCAGTATTTT. Variable domain in full (rest from reference TRBV18 and TRBJ2-3): NAGVMQNPRHLVRRRGQEARLRCSPMKGHSHVYWYRQLPEEGLKFMVYLQKENIIDESGMPKERFSAEFPKEGPSILRIQQVVRGDSAAYFCASSQGRTDTQYFGPGTRLTVL.

This clonotype was counted many times. The chain joins TRBV3-1 to TRBJ2-1, with D possibly called TRBD1 or TRBD2 (6 bases each). The V and J ends lost 6 bases and 2 bases respectively, with 17 bases between them. The germline CDR1 and CDR2 sequences are LGHDT and YNNKEL (reference sequence). The CDR3 contains 16 residues. This CDR3 reads CASRGLRGGTYNEQFF. The CDR3 DNA follows: TGTGCCAGCAGGGGACTTAGAGGGGGGACCTACAATGAGCAGTTCTTC.

The chain links TRBV6-1 to TRBJ1-2; 7 bases are shared with TRBD1. The CDR3 has 15 residues. V lost 4 bases, J lost 4 bases, and 9 bases stayed unmatched. Germline assignment: CDR1 MNHNS and CDR2 SASEGT. CDR3 protein: CASSGRPQGPYGYTF. The CDR3 region has the DNA TGTGCCAGCAGTGGGCGCCCACAGGGGCCCTATGGCTACACCTTC.

Only a few counts were recorded for this clonotype. This chain connects TRBV23-1 to TRBJ2-1; the D gene is possibly TRBD2 (6 bases). TRBV23-1 is an ORF, and what it does is uncertain. This CDR3 has 14 residues. V was clipped by 6 bases and J by 6 bases, with 15 bases between them. The CDR3 reads CASSPVPGGNEQFF. Here the CDR3 DNA reads TGCGCCAGCAGCCCCGTTCCCGGGGGCAATGAGCAGTTCTTC.

The chain joins TRBV6-5 to TRBJ1-5, with D perhaps TRBD1 (5 bases). This CDR3 has 14 amino acids. CDR1 is MNHEY and CDR2 is SVGAGI in the germline V gene. Trimming took off 3 bases at V and 10 bases at J, with 16 bases between the two ends. The CDR3 region is CASSYSGDGYPQHF. CDR3 sequence (DNA): TGTGCCAGCAGTTATTCGGGGGACGGGTACCCCCAGCATTTT.

This chain links TRBV29-1 with TRBJ2-7; D not certain. Germline-derived CDR1 and CDR2 are SQVTM and ANQGSEA. V lost 3 bases, J lost 7 bases, and 10 bases lay in between. This CDR3 has 11 residues. This CDR3 is CSVEQFGEQYF. The CDR3 coding sequence is TGCAGCGTTGAGCAGTTTGGGGAGCAGTACTTC.

This clonotype came up many times. V usage is TRBV29-1 and J usage is TRBJ1-3; possible D gene TRBD1, 5 bases. Trimming took 5 bases from V and 8 from J, leaving 10 bases between them. The germline V gene has CDR1 SQVTM and CDR2 ANQGSEA. This CDR3 has 11 residues. The chain's CDR3 is CSVTGSDTIYF. The CDR3 coding sequence is TGCAGCGTTACAGGTTCGGACACCATATATTTT.

This clonotype occurred many times. J is TRBJ2-7 and V is TRBV4-1; TRBD2 agrees at 8 bases. V shed 3 bases and J 12 bases; nucleotides not matched to a gene: 10. CDR3 length: 13 amino acids. Germline-derived CDR1 and CDR2 are MGHRA and YSYEKL. The CDR3 DNA follows: TGCGCCAGCAGCCAGGGCGGGGGGCAGGTAGGGTACTTC. Its translation is CASSQGGGQVGYF.

This clonotype came up a few times. The J gene is TRBJ1-2, the V gene TRBV7-2; D is unresolved. The V end was cut by 0 bases, the J end by 6 bases, with 11 bases between. The CDR3 runs to 14 residues. Germline V gene lookup returns CDR1 SGHTA and CDR2 FQGNSA. In DNA, the CDR3 is TGTGCCAGCAGCTTAGCGGGGAGGGTGGATGGCTACACCTTC. Its protein product is CASSLAGRVDGYTF.

The rearrangement joins TRBV7-9 to TRBJ2-3; no reliable D call. Germline lookup yields CDR1 SEHNR and CDR2 FQNEAQ (reference sequence). The CDR3 totals 15 residues. V lost 1 base to trimming and J lost 2 bases, with 10 bases between them. CDR3 protein: CASSLVAGNTDTQYF. CDR3 in DNA: TGTGCCAGCAGCTTAGTGGCTGGGAACACAGATACGCAGTATTTT.